Listed below are T cell receptor beta chains from one sample, sequenced in a study of T cell repertoires in cytomegalovirus infection. MiXCR, run by TCRdb on the reads, gives a single entry per CDR3 protein. The table records hundreds of thousands of distinct CDR3 sequences, about a sixth of them present only once. The sample comprised PBMCs. The receptors originated from a human donor in good health (CMV status not recorded). Some clones in this sample may be carry-over from other donors' samples. Both conserved end residues are part of each CDR3. Each record gives: clone size, J gene, V gene, D gene, CDR3 protein, CDR3 DNA. A D gene is named only where the DNA matches it firmly. For some rows the clone size is stated as once, few or many, or as a class when expanded; others skip it.

few,TRBJ2-4,TRBV20-1,-,CSASVFDTDPKNIQYF,TGCAGTGCTAGCGTTTTCGATACAGACCCTAAAAACATTCAGTACTTC
many,TRBJ2-3,TRBV7-9,TRBD2,CASSLRAGGGTDTQYF,TGTGCCAGCAGCCTGCGAGCGGGGGGAGGCACAGATACGCAGTATTTT
-,TRBJ1-1,TRBV18,-,CASSKAAWMNTEAFF,TGTGCCAGCTCAAAGGCTGCCTGGATGAACACTGAAGCTTTCTTT
many,TRBJ1-1,TRBV20-1,-,CSATRGGPGTEAFF,TGCAGTGCTACTCGCGGGGGGCCGGGTACTGAAGCTTTCTTT
many,TRBJ2-1,TRBV7-2,-,CASSLIDANEQFF,TGTGCCAGCAGCTTAATCGATGCAAATGAGCAGTTCTTC
-,TRBJ2-3,TRBV6-5,-,CASSDDHTDTQYF,TGTGCCAGCAGTGACGACCACACAGATACGCAGTATTTT
-,TRBJ2-1,TRBV4-1,TRBD1,CASSPWTGGINEQFF,TGCGCCAGCAGCCCTTGGACAGGGGGCATCAATGAGCAGTTCTTC
-,TRBJ2-1,TRBV4-2,TRBD2,CASSQDAAGGRGEQFF,TGTGCCAGCAGCCAAGATGCGGCGGGGGGGCGAGGTGAGCAGTTCTTC
many,TRBJ1-2,TRBV7-2,-,CASSLVPRPLDGYTF,TGTGCCAGCAGCTTAGTGCCCAGGCCATTGGATGGCTACACCTTC
-,TRBJ1-1,TRBV20-1,TRBD1,CSATGKAEAFF,TGCAGTGCGACAGGGAAGGCTGAAGCTTTCTTT
-,TRBJ1-6,TRBV6-1,-,CASSNPPNSPLHF,TGTGCCAGCAGTAACCCACCGAATTCACCCCTCCACTTT
-,TRBJ1-2,TRBV4-2,TRBD1,CASSQDVPGGGGYTF,TGTGCCAGCAGCCAAGATGTACCGGGAGGGGGCGGCTACACCTTC
few,TRBJ2-5,TRBV20-1,TRBD2,CSATGTRGAETQYF,TGCAGTGCTACCGGGACTAGAGGGGCGGAGACCCAGTACTTC
many,TRBJ2-6,TRBV19,TRBD1,CASSMAPYRTGSSGANVLTF,TGTGCCAGTAGTATGGCGCCGTATCGGACAGGCAGCTCTGGGGCCAACGTCCTGACTTTC
-,TRBJ2-3,TRBV9,-,CASSEPAGDTQYF,TGTGCCAGCAGCGAGCCCGCGGGGGATACGCAGTATTTT
-,TRBJ1-6,TRBV9,-,CASSVDRNSPLHF,TGTGCCAGCAGCGTCGACAGGAATTCACCCCTCCACTTT
-,TRBJ2-4,TRBV6-9,TRBD2,CASSPTGGKDF,TGTGCCAGCAGTCCAACCGGGGGGAAGGACTTC
few,TRBJ1-4,TRBV6-5,TRBD1,CASRGQVGTEKLFF,TGTGCCAGCAGAGGACAGGTGGGGACTGAAAAACTGTTTTTT
-,TRBJ2-7,TRBV24-1,-,CATSDAKGSYEQYF,TGTGCCACCAGTGACGCAAAAGGAAGTTACGAGCAGTACTTC
-,TRBJ2-1,TRBV10-3,-,CAISNLGEQFF,TGTGCCATCAGCAATCTAGGTGAGCAGTTCTTC
many,TRBJ2-1,TRBV15,TRBD1,CATSRDRDRVINEQFF,TGTGCCACCAGCAGAGATCGGGACAGGGTAATCAATGAGCAGTTCTTC
many,TRBJ2-3,TRBV7-2,-,CASSLVWWPTDTQYF,TGTGCCAGCAGCTTAGTCTGGTGGCCCACAGATACGCAGTATTTT
many,TRBJ1-4,TRBV7-2,-,CASSPSPSINEKLFF,TGTGCCAGCAGCCCCTCTCCGTCTATTAATGAAAAACTGTTTTTT
few,TRBJ2-2,TRBV7-8,-,CASRPGTLPGELFF,TGTGCCAGCAGGCCGGGGACCCTGCCCGGGGAGCTGTTTTTT
-,TRBJ1-4,TRBV28,-,CASSSPVGNEKLFF,TGTGCCAGCAGTTCCCCCGTGGGAAACGAAAAACTGTTTTTT
many,TRBJ1-2,TRBV7-2,-,CASSLESYGYTF,TGTGCCAGCAGCCTCGAAAGCTATGGCTACACCTTC
-,TRBJ2-2,TRBV7-7,-,CASSFGVGTGELFF,TGTGCTAGCAGCTTCGGGGTAGGAACCGGGGAGCTGTTTTTT
-,TRBJ2-7,TRBV18,-,CASSPRRDWSYEQYF,TGTGCCAGCTCACCGCGAAGGGACTGGTCCTACGAGCAGTACTTC
many,TRBJ2-1,TRBV12-3/TRBV12-4,-,CASSLGGRGYNEQFF,TGTGCCAGCAGTTTAGGGGGTCGGGGATACAATGAGCAGTTCTTC